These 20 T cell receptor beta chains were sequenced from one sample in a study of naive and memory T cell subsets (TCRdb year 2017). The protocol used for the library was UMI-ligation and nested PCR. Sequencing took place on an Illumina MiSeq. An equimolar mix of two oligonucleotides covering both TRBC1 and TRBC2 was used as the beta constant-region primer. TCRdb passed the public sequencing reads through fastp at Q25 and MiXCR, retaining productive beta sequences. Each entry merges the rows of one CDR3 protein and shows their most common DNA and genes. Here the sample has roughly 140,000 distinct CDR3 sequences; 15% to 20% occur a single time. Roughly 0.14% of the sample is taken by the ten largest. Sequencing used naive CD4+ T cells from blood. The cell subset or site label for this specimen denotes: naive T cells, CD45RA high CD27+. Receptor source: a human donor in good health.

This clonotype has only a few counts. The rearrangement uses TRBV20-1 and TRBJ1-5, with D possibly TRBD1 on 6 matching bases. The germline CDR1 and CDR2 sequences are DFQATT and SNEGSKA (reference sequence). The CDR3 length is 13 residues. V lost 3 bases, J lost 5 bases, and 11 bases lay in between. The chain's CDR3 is CSASGQSYQPQHF. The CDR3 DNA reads TGCAGTGCTAGCGGACAGTCTTATCAGCCCCAGCATTTT.

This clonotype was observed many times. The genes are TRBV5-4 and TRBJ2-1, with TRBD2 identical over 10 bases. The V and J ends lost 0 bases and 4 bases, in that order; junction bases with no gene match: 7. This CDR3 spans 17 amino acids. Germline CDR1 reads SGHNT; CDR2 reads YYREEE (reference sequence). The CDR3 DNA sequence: TGTGCCAGCAGCTTGGCCGTGGCAGCGGGGGGGTACAATGAGCAGTTCTTC. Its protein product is CASSLAVAAGGYNEQFF.

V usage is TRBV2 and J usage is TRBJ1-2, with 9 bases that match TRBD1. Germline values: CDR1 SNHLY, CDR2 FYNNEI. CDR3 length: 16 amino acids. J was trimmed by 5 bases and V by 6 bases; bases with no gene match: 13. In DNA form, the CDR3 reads TGTGCCAGCAGCCTGGGACAGGGAGGATTGGCATATGGCTACACCTTC. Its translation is CASSLGQGGLAYGYTF.

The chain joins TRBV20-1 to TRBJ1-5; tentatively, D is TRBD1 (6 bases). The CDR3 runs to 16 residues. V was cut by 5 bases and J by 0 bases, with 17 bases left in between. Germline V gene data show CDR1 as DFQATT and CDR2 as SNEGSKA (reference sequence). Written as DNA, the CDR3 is TGCAGTGCTGGAACGGACAGCCGATATAGCAATCAGCCCCAGCATTTT. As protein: CSAGTDSRYSNQPQHF.

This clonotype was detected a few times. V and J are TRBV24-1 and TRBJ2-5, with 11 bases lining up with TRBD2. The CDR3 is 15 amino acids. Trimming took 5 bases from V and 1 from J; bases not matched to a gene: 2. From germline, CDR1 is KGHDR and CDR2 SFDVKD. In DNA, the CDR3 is TGTGCCACCAGTGGACTAGCGGGGATCCAAGAGACCCAGTACTTC. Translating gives CATSGLAGIQETQYF.

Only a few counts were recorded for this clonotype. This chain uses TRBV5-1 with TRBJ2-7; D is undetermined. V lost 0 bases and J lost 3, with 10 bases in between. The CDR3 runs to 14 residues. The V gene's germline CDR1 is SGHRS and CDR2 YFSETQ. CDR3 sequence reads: CASSLDSLGYEQYF. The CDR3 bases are TGCGCCAGCAGCTTGGATAGCCTCGGCTACGAGCAGTACTTC.

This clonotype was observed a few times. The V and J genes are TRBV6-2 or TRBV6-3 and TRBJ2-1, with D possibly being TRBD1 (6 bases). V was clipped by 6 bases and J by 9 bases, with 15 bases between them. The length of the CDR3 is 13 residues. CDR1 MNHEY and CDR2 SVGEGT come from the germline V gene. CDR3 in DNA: TGTGCCAGCAGCTACCACACAGGGTTTGAGCAGTTCTTC. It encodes CASSYHTGFEQFF.

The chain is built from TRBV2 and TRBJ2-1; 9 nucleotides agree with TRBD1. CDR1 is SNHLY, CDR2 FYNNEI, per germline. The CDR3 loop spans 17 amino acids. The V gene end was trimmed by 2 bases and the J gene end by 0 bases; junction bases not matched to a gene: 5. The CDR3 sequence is CASSEPLTGGSYNEQFF. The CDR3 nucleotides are TGTGCCAGCAGTGAACCCCTGACAGGGGGCTCCTACAATGAGCAGTTCTTC.

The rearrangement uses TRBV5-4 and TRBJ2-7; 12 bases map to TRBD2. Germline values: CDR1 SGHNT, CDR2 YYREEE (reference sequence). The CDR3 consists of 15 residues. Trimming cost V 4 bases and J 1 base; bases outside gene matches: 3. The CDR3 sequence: CASSQGLAGSYEQYF. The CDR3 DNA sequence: TGTGCCAGCAGCCAGGGACTAGCGGGTTCCTACGAGCAGTACTTC. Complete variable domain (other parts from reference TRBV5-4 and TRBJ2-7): ETGVTQSPTHLIKTRGQQVTLRCSSQSGHNTVSWYQQALGQGPQFIFQYYREEENGRGNFPPRFSGLQFPNYSSELNVNALELDDSALYLCASSQGLAGSYEQYFGPGTRLTVT.

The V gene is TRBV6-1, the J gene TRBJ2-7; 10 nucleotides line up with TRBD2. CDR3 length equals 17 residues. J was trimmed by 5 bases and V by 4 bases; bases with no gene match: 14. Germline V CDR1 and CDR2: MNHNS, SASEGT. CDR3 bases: TGTGCCAGCAGTGCGGGGTTGTCTAGCGGGAGTATCCACGAGCAGTACTTC. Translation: CASSAGLSSGSIHEQYF.

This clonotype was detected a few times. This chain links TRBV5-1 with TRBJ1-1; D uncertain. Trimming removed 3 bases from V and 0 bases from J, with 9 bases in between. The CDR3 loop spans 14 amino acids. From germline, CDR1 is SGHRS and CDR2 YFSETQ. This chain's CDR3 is CASSSATVNTEAFF. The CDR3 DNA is TGCGCCAGCAGCTCTGCGACGGTGAACACTGAAGCTTTCTTT. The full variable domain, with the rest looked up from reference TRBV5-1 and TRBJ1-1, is KAGVTQTPRYLIKTRGQQVTLSCSPISGHRSVSWYQQTPGQGLQFLFEYFSETQRNKGNFPGRFSGRQFSNSRSEMNVSTLELGDSALYLCASSSATVNTEAFFGQGTRLTVV.

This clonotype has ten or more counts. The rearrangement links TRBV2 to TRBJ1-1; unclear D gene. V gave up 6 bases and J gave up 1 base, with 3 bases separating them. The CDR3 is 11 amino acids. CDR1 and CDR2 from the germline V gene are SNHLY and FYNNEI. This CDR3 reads CASRKNTEAFF. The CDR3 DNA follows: TGTGCCAGCAGAAAGAACACTGAAGCTTTCTTT.

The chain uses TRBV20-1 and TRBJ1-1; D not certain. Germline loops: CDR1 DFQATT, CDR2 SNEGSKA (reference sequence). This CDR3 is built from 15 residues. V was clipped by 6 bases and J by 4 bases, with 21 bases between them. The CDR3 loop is CSAWEDPQVGTEAFF. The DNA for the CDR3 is TGCAGTGCCTGGGAGGATCCCCAGGTGGGCACTGAAGCTTTCTTT.

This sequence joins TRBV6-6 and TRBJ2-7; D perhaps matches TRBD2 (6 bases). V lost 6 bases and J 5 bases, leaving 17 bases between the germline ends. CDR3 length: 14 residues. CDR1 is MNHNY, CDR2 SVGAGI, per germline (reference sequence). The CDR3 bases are TGTGCCAGCAGAGAATCAGGACTACCCCACGAGCAGTACTTC. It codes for CASRESGLPHEQYF.

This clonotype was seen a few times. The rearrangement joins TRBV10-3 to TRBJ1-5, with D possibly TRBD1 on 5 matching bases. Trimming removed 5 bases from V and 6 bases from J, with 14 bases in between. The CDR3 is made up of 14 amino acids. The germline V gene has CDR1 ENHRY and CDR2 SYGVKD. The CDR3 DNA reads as TGTGCCATCAGTCAGGACATCGTGGTTCAGCCCCAGCATTTT. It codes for CAISQDIVVQPQHF.

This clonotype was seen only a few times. The DNA for the CDR3 is TGTGCCAGCAGCCTGGGACTAGCGGGAGTAGCCTACGAGCAGTACTTC. Translation gives CASSLGLAGVAYEQYF. The chain links TRBV5-5 to TRBJ2-7; 14 bases fit TRBD2. The CDR3 contains 16 residues. V lost 4 bases and J lost 2; bases outside the gene matches: 5. CDR1 SGHKS and CDR2 YYEKEE come from the germline V gene (reference sequence).

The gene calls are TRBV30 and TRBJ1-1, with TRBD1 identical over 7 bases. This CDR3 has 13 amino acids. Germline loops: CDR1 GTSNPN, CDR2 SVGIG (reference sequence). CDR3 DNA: TGTGGGTGGGTGACAGGGACGAACACTGAAGCTTTCTTT. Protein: CGWVTGTNTEAFF.

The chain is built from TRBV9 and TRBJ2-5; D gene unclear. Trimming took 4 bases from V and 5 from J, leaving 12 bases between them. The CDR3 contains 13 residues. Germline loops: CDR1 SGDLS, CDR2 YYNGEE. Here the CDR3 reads CASSPEDVETQYF. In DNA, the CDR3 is TGTGCCAGCAGCCCTGAGGACGTTGAGACCCAGTACTTC.

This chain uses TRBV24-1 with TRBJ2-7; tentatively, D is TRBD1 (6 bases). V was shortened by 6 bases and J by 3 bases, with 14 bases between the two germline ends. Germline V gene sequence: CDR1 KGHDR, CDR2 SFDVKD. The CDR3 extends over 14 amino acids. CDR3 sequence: CATSLTGTSYEQYF. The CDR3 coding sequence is TGTGCCACCAGTTTAACCGGGACAAGCTACGAGCAGTACTTC.

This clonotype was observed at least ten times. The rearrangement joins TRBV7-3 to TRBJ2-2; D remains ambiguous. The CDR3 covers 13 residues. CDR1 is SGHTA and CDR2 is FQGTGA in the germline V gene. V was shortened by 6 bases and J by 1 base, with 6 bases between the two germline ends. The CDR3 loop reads CASSSLNTGELFF. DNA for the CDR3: TGTGCCAGCAGTTCTTTGAACACCGGGGAGCTGTTTTTT. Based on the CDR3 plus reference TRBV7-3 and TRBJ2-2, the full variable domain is GAGVSQTPSNKVTEKGKYVELRCDPISGHTALYWYRQSLGQGPEFLIYFQGTGAADDSGLPNDRFFAVRPEGSVSTLKIQRTERGDSAVYLCASSSLNTGELFFGEGSRLTVL.